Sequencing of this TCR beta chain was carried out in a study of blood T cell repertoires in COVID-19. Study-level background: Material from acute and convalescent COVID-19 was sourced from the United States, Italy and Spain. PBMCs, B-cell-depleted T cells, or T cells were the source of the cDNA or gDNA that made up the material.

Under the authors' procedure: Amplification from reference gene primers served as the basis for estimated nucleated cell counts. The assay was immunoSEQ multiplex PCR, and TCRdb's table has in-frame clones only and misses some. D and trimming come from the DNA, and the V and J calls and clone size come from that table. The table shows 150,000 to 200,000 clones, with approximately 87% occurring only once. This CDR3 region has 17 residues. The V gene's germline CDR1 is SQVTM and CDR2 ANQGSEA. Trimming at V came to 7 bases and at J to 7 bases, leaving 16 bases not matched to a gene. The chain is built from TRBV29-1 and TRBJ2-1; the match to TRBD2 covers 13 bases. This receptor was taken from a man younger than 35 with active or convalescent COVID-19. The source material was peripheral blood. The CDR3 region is CSATRTSGSFLENEQFF. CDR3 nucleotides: TGCAGCGCGACTCGGACTAGCGGGAGTTTTTTAGAGAATGAGCAGTTCTTC.